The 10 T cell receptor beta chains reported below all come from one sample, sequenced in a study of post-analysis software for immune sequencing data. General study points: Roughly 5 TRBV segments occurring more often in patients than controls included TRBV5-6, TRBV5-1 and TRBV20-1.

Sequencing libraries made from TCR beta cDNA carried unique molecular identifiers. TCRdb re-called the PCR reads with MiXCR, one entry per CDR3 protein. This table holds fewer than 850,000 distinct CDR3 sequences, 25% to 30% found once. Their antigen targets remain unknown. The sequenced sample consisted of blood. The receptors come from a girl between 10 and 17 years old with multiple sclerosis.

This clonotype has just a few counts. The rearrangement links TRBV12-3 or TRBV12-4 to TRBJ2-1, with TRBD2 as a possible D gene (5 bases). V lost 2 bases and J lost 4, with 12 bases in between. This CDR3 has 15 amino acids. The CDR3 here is CASSLISGLYNEQFF. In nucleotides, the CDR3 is TGTGCCAGCAGTTTAATCAGCGGACTTTACAATGAGCAGTTCTTC.

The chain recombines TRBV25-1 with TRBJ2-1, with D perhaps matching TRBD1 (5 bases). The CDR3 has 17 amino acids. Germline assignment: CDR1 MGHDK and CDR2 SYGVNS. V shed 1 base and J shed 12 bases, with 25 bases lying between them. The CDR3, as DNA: TGTGCCAGCAGTGAATGGGGCAGGGATGGGTATGTGGATGGGCAGTTCTTC. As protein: CASSEWGRDGYVDGQFF. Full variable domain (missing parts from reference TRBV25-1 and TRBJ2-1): EADIYQTPRYLVIGTGKKITLECSQTMGHDKMYWYQQDPGMELHLIHYSYGVNSTEKGDLSSESTVSRIRTEHFPLTLESARPSHTSQYLCASSEWGRDGYVDGQFFGPGTRLTVL.

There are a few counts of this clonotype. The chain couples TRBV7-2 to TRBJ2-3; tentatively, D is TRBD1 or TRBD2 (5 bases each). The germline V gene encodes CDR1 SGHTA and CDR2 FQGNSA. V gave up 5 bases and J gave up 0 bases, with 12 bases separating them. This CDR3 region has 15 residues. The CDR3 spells CASSQLGRSTDTQYF. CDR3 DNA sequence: TGTGCCAGCAGCCAATTGGGACGTAGCACAGATACGCAGTATTTT.

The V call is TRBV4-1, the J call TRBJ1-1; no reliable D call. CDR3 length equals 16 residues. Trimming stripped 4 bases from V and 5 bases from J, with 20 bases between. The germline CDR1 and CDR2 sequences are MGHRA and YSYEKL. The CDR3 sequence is CASSRQNTGRDTEAFF. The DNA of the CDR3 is TGCGCCAGCAGCCGCCAAAACACGGGTAGAGATACTGAAGCTTTCTTT.

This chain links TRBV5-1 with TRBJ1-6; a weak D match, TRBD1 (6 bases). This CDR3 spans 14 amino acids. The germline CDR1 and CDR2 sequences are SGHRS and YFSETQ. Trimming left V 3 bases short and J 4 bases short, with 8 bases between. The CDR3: CASSSDSYNSPLHF. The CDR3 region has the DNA TGCGCCAGCAGCTCGGACAGTTATAATTCACCCCTCCACTTT.

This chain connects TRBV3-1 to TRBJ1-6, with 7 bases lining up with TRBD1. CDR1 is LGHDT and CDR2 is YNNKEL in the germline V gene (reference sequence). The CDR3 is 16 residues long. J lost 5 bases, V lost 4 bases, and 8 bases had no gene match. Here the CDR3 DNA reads TGTGCCAGCAGCCCCTCCGGAGGGGGCAATAATTCACCCCTCCACTTT. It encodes CASSPSGGGNNSPLHF.

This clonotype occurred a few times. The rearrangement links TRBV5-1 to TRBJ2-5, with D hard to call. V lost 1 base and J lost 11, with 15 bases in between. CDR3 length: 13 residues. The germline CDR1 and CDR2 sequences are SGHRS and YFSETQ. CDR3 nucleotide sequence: TGCGCCAGCAGCTTGTATATTACGGTGGAGCAGTACTTC. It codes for CASSLYITVEQYF.

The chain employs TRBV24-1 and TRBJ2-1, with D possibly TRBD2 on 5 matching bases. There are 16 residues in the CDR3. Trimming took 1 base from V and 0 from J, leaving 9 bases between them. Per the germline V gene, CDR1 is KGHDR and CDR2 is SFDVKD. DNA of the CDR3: TGTGCCACCAGTGATTTTAGGGAGAGCTCCTACAATGAGCAGTTCTTC. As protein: CATSDFRESSYNEQFF.

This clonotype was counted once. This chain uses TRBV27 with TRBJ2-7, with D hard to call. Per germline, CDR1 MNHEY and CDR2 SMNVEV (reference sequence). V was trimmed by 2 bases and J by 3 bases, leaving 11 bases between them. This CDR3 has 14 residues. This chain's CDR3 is CASSLRRFLYEQYF. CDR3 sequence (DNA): TGTGCCAGCAGTTTAAGGCGGTTTCTCTACGAGCAGTACTTC.

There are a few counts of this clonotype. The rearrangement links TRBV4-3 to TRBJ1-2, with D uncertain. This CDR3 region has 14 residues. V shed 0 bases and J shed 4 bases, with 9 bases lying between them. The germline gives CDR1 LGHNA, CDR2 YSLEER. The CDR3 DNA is TGCGCCAGCAGCCAAGATCTTGTTCTCTATGGCTACACCTTC. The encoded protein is CASSQDLVLYGYTF.